Below are 21 T cell receptor beta chains sequenced from a single sample in a study of type 1 regulatory T cells. TCRdb redid the calling of the reads with MiXCR, one entry per CDR3 protein. The sample has about 20,000 distinct CDR3 sequences; roughly 10% are singletons. The specimen sequenced was CD4+ T cells, either the whole sample or a sorted fraction (not recorded which). Every receptor here comes from a human donor in good health.

This clonotype was seen repeatedly, ten times or more. This rearrangement joins TRBV20-1 to TRBJ2-4; 8 bases align to TRBD2. The V gene's germline CDR1 is DFQATT and CDR2 SNEGSKA (reference sequence). The CDR3 has 13 residues. In DNA, the CDR3 is TGCAGCCGTAGCGGGACAACTAAAAACATTCAGTACTTC. Amino acids: CSRSGTTKNIQYF.

This clonotype was seen a handful of times. The chain recombines TRBV5-1 with TRBJ2-1; D is perhaps TRBD2 (6 bases). V was trimmed by 4 bases and J by 4 bases, leaving 18 bases between them. This CDR3 has 16 amino acids. Germline CDR1 SGHRS, CDR2 YFSETQ. The CDR3 coding sequence is TGCGCCAGCAGCCCTCAATTCGGGACTCAATACAATGAGCAGTTCTTC. Translating it yields CASSPQFGTQYNEQFF.

The sample holds a few counts of this clonotype. The rearrangement joins TRBV7-9 to TRBJ2-1; 9 bases map to TRBD2. The junction had 8 bases not matched to a gene; V was cut back by 4 bases and J by 10 bases. The CDR3 spans 14 residues. Germline CDR1 and CDR2: SEHNR and FQNEAQ (reference sequence). The DNA of the CDR3 is TGTGCCAGCAGCTCGTTCGGGAGCGGGGGGGAGCAGTTCTTC. Amino acid sequence: CASSSFGSGGEQFF.

This clonotype was recorded many times. The chain uses TRBV7-9 and TRBJ2-7, with D perhaps being TRBD1 or TRBD2 (5 bases each). The CDR3 runs to 14 residues. Between the trimmed V and J ends, which lost 8 bases and 1 base, there was a span of 15 bases. CDR1 is SEHNR, CDR2 FQNEAQ, per germline (reference sequence). CDR3 protein: CASSRGAVSYEQYF. The CDR3 nucleotides read TGTGCCAGCTCCAGAGGGGCCGTTTCCTACGAGCAGTACTTC. Using reference TRBV7-9 and TRBJ2-7 for the parts outside the CDR3, the full variable domain is DTGVSQNPRHKITKRGQNVTFRCDPISEHNRLYWYRQTLGQGPEFLTYFQNEAQLEKSRLLSDRFSAERPKGSFSTLEIQRTEQGDSAMYLCASSRGAVSYEQYFGPGTRLTVT.

Worth noting for this clonotype: A much larger clone differs by one base, so this may be a read error. The chain joins TRBV29-1 to TRBJ2-1; 8 nucleotides align to TRBD1. The germline V gene has CDR1 SQVTM and CDR2 ANQGSEA. This CDR3 has 13 residues. CDR3: CSVETGVYNELFF. The CDR3, as DNA: TGCAGCGTTGAGACAGGGGTGTACAATGAGCTGTTCTTC.

This clonotype appeared a few times. This chain uses TRBV20-1 with TRBJ2-1; 9 bases are a match to TRBD2. V gave up 2 bases and J gave up 10 bases; unmatched junction bases: 9. From germline, CDR1 is DFQATT and CDR2 SNEGSKA (reference sequence). The CDR3 has 14 residues. The chain's CDR3 is CSARFWREGREQFF. The CDR3, as DNA: TGCAGTGCTAGATTCTGGCGGGAGGGAAGGGAGCAGTTCTTC.

The table lists this clonotype with many counts. The V call is TRBV27, the J call TRBJ2-3, with a tentative D call TRBD2 (6 bases). The V gene lost 5 bases and the J gene lost 4 bases, with 19 bases spanning the gap. This CDR3 spans 16 amino acids. Per the germline V gene, CDR1 is MNHEY and CDR2 is SMNVEV (reference sequence). The CDR3 loop is CASSPLDGGGSDTQYF. As DNA, the CDR3 is TGTGCCAGCAGTCCCCTGGATGGGGGAGGCTCAGATACGCAGTATTTT.

In this sample, this clonotype turned up many times. The chain employs TRBV6-5 and TRBJ2-1; D uncertain. V was trimmed by 9 bases and J by 11 bases, leaving 23 bases between them. The CDR3 totals 14 residues. The germline V gene encodes CDR1 MNHEY and CDR2 SVGAGI. CDR3: CASWFGSYNQQQFF. The CDR3 nucleotides are TGTGCCAGTTGGTTCGGCTCATACAATCAGCAGCAGTTCTTC.

This chain links TRBV19 with TRBJ2-2; D remains unclear. Trimming removed 7 bases at V and 2 bases at J, with 8 bases between. Germline V gene sequence: CDR1 LNHDA, CDR2 SQIVND (reference sequence). This CDR3 has 13 residues. The CDR3 DNA sequence: TGTGCCAGTAAAAGTAGTAACACCGGGGAGCTGTTTTTT. Translating gives CASKSSNTGELFF.

This chain links TRBV18 with TRBJ1-5; D might be TRBD1 (6 bases). Trimming left V 6 bases short and J 5 bases short, with 17 bases between. Germline CDR1 and CDR2: KGHSH and LQKENI. The CDR3 length is 15 residues. CDR3 coding DNA: TGTGCCAGCTCGCCGATACAGGGCGTAGATCAGCCCCAGCATTTT. Translation gives CASSPIQGVDQPQHF.

In its sample, this clonotype was seen many times. CDR3 sequence (DNA): TGCAGCGTGCTCGGACAGGGGGGCTACGAGCAGTACTTC. Translation: CSVLGQGGYEQYF. The V and J genes are TRBV29-1 and TRBJ2-7, with 10 bases that match TRBD1. The CDR3 is 13 amino acids. After removal of 6 bases from V and 3 bases from J, the junction contained 5 bases not matched to a gene. CDR1 and CDR2 (germline): SQVTM, ANQGSEA.

In its sample, this clonotype was seen many times. The chain combines TRBV9 with TRBJ2-1, with D hard to call. Germline values: CDR1 SGDLS, CDR2 YYNGEE. The V end was cut by 2 bases, the J end by 9 bases, with 15 bases between. The CDR3 totals 14 residues. The CDR3, as DNA: TGTGCCAGCAGCGTCCGGAGTAATAGTGGTGAGCAGTTCTTC. This sequence encodes CASSVRSNSGEQFF.

The chain combines TRBV6-5 with TRBJ2-7; 9 positions match TRBD2. V trimming: 5 bases; J trimming: 7 bases; junction bases outside the gene matches: 12. The germline V gene has CDR1 MNHEY and CDR2 SVGAGI. The CDR3 runs 15 residues. The CDR3 region is CASSRDSGSFWEQYF. For the CDR3, the DNA is TGTGCCAGCAGTAGGGATAGCGGGAGCTTTTGGGAGCAGTACTTC.

By proportion, this clonotype is medium-sized. The gene calls are TRBV15 and TRBJ2-1; D is unresolved. The CDR3 is 13 amino acids. Per germline, CDR1 LNHNV and CDR2 YYDKDF (reference sequence). V dropped 2 bases and J dropped 6 bases, with 8 bases sitting between them. CDR3 nucleotides: TGTGCCACCAGCAGACCTACAGTCAATGAGCAGTTCTTC. Protein product: CATSRPTVNEQFF.

In its sample, this clonotype was seen many times. The chain recombines TRBV18 with TRBJ1-1; D ambiguous. CDR1 KGHSH and CDR2 LQKENI come from the germline V gene. The V end was cut by 6 bases, the J end by 4 bases, with 12 bases between. The CDR3 sequence is 13 residues long. CDR3 loop: CASSPNTGTEAFF. The CDR3 DNA sequence: TGTGCCAGCTCTCCCAACACGGGCACTGAAGCTTTCTTT.

The J gene is TRBJ2-2, the V gene TRBV29-1, with unresolved D. The V and J ends lost 5 bases and 5 bases respectively, with 12 bases between them. The germline V gene encodes CDR1 SQVTM and CDR2 ANQGSEA. There are 13 residues in the CDR3. The CDR3 nucleotides are TGCAGCGTTTCCCTTACGAGGACCGGGGAGCTGTTTTTT. Protein: CSVSLTRTGELFF.

This clonotype is medium-sized in the sample. The chain links TRBV18 to TRBJ2-5, with 9 bases that match TRBD2. The CDR3 runs 14 residues. CDR1 is KGHSH and CDR2 is LQKENI in the germline V gene. The V and J ends lost 6 bases and 5 bases, in that order; junction bases with no gene match: 7. In DNA, the CDR3 is TGTGCCAGCTCGATGTCTAGCGGGACCGAGACCCAGTACTTC. It is translated as CASSMSSGTETQYF.

This clonotype has ten or more counts. The chain combines TRBV5-5 with TRBJ2-2; D is possibly TRBD2 (6 bases). Trimming left V 4 bases short and J 1 base short, with 11 bases between. This CDR3 has 15 amino acids. Germline V gene sequence: CDR1 SGHKS, CDR2 YYEKEE (reference sequence). CDR3 sequence (DNA): TGTGCCAGCAGCCTACGGGGGTTGAACACCGGGGAGCTGTTTTTT. Amino acid sequence: CASSLRGLNTGELFF.

This clonotype was picked up many times. This chain links TRBV28 with TRBJ1-1; a weak D match, TRBD1 (6 bases). The CDR3 loop spans 14 amino acids. Trimming pared 7 bases from V and 0 bases from J, leaving 12 bases between. Germline lookup yields CDR1 MDHEN and CDR2 SYDVKM. CDR3 sequence (DNA): TGTGCCAGCAATTCAGGGGCCATGAACACTGAAGCTTTCTTT. It translates to CASNSGAMNTEAFF.

This clonotype was counted only a few times. Since a much larger clone is just one base distant, this may be a read error. The rearrangement links TRBV20-1 to TRBJ2-1; D remains ambiguous. The CDR3 loop spans 10 amino acids. Germline CDR1 is DFQATT and CDR2 is SNEGSKA (reference sequence). The CDR3 DNA follows: TGCAGTGTTCCCGTAGTAGAGCTGTTCTTC. Amino acids: CSVPVVELFF.

This clonotype was detected ten times or more. The genes are TRBV5-1 and TRBJ2-6, with 9 bases aligning to TRBD1. Trimming took 3 bases from V and 3 from J; bases not matched to a gene: 4. Germline loops: CDR1 SGHRS, CDR2 YFSETQ. This CDR3 is 16 amino acids long. DNA for the CDR3: TGCGCCAGCAGCTCCTACAGGGGGCATGGGGCCAACGTCCTGACTTTC. This gives the protein CASSSYRGHGANVLTF.